The 2 T cell receptor beta chains presented below share a single source sample, sequenced in a study of blood T cell repertoires in COVID-19. Assay: immunoSEQ multiplex PCR; the TCRdb copy retains only in-frame clones and omits some. The sample lists about 210,000 clones; 83% were seen once. The sample was peripheral blood. The receptors stem from a man aged 50-59 years with active or convalescent COVID-19.

This clone was detected only once. The chain employs TRBV19 and TRBJ2-5; 7 nucleotides line up with TRBD1. The CDR3 is made up of 14 amino acids. CDR1 and CDR2 from the germline V gene are LNHDA and SQIVND (reference sequence). The trim removed 3 bases at V and 1 base at J, leaving 2 bases unmatched. The CDR3 spells CASSMRGPQETQYF. The CDR3 coding sequence is TGTGCCAGTAGTATGAGGGGGCCCCAAGAGACCCAGTACTTC.

The sample holds a few counts of this clone. V usage is TRBV20-1 and J usage is TRBJ1-1, with TRBD1 identical over 8 bases. Looked up from germline, CDR1 is DFQATT and CDR2 is SNEGSKA (reference sequence). This CDR3 has 11 residues. The CDR3 region has the DNA TGCGGGTGGACAGGGAGGGCTGAAGCTTTCTTT. Translating gives CGWTGRAEAFF.